This T cell receptor beta chain was profiled in a study of T cells expressing NK-cell markers. Overall study: Obtained from sorted CD3+CD56+NKG2C+, CD3+CD56+NKG2C- and CD3+CD56-NKG2C+ T cells were the TCR beta repertoires. Sequencing covered eight donors, seven HCMV-seropositive and one seronegative.

The authors made TCR beta cDNA libraries by 5'RACE template switching. This switching added a universal primer site and UMIs. TCRdb reprocessed the 5' RACE reads and stores each CDR3 protein as one record, lacking DNA. The sample features some 150,000 distinct CDR3 sequences, with less than 15% in its top ten. Germline CDR1 reads SEHNR; CDR2 reads FQNEAQ (reference sequence). This CDR3 is built from 14 residues. Whole-study results and caveats: A handful of donors had dominant NKG2C+ clonotypes that comprised about 1.0-7.5% of their CD8+ T cells.

With regard to this clonotype: The antigen is not known.

This TCR was sampled from a man in his late teens or twenties in good health. The V and J genes are TRBV7-9 and TRBJ2-5; the TCRdb call, TRBD2, lacks DNA for checking. Sequencing was performed on blood T cells: a sorted CD56 or NKG2C T cell subset, CD4+ or CD8+ T cells, or bulk PBMC T cells (not recorded which). CDR3 region: CASSFREGLGTQYF.